This T cell receptor (beta chain) was identified during a study of blood T cells in healthy people across ages. Study-level findings and limits: In long-lived donors, naive CD4+ cell counts and diversity exceeded those of aged donors. The study lacked donor CMV status, which possibly confounded expanded clonotype changes.

On this clonotype: Its antigen is still unknown.

The sample providers were healthy Caucasian people from Russia, aged roughly 6 to 100. Trimming removed 5 bases from V and 5 bases from J; junction bases left unmatched: 8. The CDR3 is made up of 15 amino acids. Germline V gives CDR1 SGHAT, CDR2 FQNNGV. A second PCR, run for about 7 to 11 cycles, used a sample-barcoded 5' primer plus a J-beta primer mix. Each cDNA molecule was tagged by a template-switch adaptor that had 12 random nucleotides. TCRdb called the 5' RACE reads again in MiXCR, with one record for every CDR3 protein. The sample consists of about 1,500,000 distinct CDR3 sequences, 40% to 50% of them appearing once.

The rearrangement uses TRBV11-2 and TRBJ2-3, with 9 bases matching TRBD1. The sequencing sample was made of blood. The sequence was collected from a woman aged 18-30 years in good health. The DNA of the CDR3 is TGTGCCAGCAGCCCCGGGACAGGGAGGGGAGATACGCAGTATTTT. Encoded protein: CASSPGTGRGDTQYF.